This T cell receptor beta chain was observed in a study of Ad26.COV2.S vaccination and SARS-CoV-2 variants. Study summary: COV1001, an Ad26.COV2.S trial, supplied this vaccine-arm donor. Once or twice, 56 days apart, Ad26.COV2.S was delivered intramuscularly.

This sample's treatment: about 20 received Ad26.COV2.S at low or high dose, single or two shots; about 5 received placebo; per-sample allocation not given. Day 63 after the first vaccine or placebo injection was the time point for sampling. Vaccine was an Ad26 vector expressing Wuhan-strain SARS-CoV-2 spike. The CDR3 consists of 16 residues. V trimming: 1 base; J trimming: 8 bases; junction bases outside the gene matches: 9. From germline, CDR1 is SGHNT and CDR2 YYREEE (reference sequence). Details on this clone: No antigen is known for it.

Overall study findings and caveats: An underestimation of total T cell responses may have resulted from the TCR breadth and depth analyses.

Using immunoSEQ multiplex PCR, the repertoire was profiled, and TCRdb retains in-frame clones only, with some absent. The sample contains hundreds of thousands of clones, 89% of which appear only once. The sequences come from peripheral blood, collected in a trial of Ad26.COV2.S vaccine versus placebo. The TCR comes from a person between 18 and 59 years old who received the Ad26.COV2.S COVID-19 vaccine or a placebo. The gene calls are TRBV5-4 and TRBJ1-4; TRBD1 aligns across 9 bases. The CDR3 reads CASSLIPGQGGEKLFF. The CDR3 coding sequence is TGTGCCAGCAGCTTGATTCCGGGACAGGGTGGGGAAAAACTGTTTTTT. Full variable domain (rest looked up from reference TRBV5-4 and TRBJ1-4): ETGVTQSPTHLIKTRGQQVTLRCSSQSGHNTVSWYQQALGQGPQFIFQYYREEENGRGNFPPRFSGLQFPNYSSELNVNALELDDSALYLCASSLIPGQGGEKLFFGSGTQLSVL.